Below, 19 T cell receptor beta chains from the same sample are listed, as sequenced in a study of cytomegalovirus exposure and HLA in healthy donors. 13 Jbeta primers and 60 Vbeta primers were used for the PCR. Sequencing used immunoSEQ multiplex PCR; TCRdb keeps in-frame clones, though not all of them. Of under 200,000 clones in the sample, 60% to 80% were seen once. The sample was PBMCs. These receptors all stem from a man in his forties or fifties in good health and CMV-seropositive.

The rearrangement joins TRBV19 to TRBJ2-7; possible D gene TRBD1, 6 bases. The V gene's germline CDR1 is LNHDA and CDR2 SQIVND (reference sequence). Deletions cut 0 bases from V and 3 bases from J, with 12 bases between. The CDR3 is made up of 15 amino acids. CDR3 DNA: TGTGCCAGTAGTATAGATCAGGGGACAAACTACGAGCAGTACTTC. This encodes CASSIDQGTNYEQYF. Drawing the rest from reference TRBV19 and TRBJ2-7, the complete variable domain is DGGITQSPKYLFRKEGQNVTLSCEQNLNHDAMYWYRQDPGQGLRLIYYSQIVNDFQKGDIAEGYSVSREKKESFPLTVTSAQKNPTAFYLCASSIDQGTNYEQYFGPGTRLTVT.

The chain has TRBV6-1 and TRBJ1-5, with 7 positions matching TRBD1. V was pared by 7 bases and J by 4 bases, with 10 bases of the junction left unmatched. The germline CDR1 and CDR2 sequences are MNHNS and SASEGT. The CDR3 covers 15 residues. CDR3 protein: CASTSNRGTNQPQHF. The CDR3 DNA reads TGTGCCAGCACAAGCAACAGGGGAACAAATCAGCCCCAGCATTTT.

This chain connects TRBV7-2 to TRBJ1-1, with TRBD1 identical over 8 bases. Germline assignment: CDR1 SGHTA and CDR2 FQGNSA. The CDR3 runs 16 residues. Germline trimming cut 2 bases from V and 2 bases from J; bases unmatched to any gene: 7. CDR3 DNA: TGTGCCAGCAGCTTACAGGGGGCCGTAAGTAACACTGAAGCTTTCTTT. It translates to CASSLQGAVSNTEAFF.

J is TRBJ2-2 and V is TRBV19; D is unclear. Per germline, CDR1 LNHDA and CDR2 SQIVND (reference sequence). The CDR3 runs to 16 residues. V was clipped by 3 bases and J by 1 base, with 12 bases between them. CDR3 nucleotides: TGTGCCAGTAGTATCCAGACTTCCTTGAACACCGGGGAGCTGTTTTTT. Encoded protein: CASSIQTSLNTGELFF.

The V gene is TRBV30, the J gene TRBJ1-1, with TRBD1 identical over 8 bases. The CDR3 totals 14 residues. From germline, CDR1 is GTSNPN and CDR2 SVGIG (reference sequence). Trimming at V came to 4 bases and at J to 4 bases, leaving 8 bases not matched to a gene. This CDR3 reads CAWIRGRSITEAFF. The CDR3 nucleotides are TGTGCCTGGATCAGGGGGCGGTCGATCACTGAAGCTTTCTTT.

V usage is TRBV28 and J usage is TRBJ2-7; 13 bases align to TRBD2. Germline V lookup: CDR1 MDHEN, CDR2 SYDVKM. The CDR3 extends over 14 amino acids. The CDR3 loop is CASSPRTSGSRFDV. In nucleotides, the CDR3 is TGTGCCAGCAGTCCGAGGACTAGCGGGAGTCGATTCGACGTC.

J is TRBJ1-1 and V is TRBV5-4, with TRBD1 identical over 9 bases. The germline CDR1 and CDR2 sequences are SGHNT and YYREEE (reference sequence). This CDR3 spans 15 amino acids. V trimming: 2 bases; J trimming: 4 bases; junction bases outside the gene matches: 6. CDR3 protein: CASSFDRGRSTEAFF. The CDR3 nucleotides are TGTGCCAGCAGCTTCGACAGGGGGAGGTCCACTGAAGCTTTCTTT. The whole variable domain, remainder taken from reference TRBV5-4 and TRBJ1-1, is ETGVTQSPTHLIKTRGQQVTLRCSSQSGHNTVSWYQQALGQGPQFIFQYYREEENGRGNFPPRFSGLQFPNYSSELNVNALELDDSALYLCASSFDRGRSTEAFFGQGTRLTVV.

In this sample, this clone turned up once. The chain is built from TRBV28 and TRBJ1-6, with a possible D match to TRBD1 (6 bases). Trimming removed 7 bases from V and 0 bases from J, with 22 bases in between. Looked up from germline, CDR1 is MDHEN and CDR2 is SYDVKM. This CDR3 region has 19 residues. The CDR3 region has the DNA TGTGCCAGCATAGGAAGGACAGCCTCCGAGGGCTCCTATAATTCACCCCTCCACTTT. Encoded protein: CASIGRTASEGSYNSPLHF.

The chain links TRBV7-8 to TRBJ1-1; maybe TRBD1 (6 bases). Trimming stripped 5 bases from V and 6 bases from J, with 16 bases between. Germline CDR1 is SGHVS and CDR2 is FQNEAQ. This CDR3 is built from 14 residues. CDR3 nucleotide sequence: TGTGCCAGCAGCCGTACGGGAGGGGGGTCTGAAGCTTTCTTT. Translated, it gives CASSRTGGGSEAFF.

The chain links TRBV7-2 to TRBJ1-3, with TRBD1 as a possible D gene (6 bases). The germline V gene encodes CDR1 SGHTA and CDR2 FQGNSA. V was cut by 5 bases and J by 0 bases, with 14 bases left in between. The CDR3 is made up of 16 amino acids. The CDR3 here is CASSTRQAYSGNTIYF. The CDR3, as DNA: TGTGCCAGCAGCACCCGACAGGCCTACTCTGGAAACACCATATATTTT.

Here the CDR3 DNA reads TGCGCCAGCAGTACTACCGGGGAGACCCAGTACTTC. As protein: CASSTTGETQYF. The chain recombines TRBV5-1 with TRBJ2-5, with D unresolved. Trimming removed 5 bases at V and 5 bases at J, with 10 bases between. CDR1 is SGHRS, CDR2 YFSETQ, per germline. The CDR3 spans 12 residues.

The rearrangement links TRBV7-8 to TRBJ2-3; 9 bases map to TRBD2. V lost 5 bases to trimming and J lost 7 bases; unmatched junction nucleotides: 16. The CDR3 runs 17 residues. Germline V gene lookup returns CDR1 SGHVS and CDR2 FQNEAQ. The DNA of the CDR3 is TGTGCCAGCAGCCCGGGAGCGGGGGGCCACTCGATGAATACGCAGTATTTT. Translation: CASSPGAGGHSMNTQYF.

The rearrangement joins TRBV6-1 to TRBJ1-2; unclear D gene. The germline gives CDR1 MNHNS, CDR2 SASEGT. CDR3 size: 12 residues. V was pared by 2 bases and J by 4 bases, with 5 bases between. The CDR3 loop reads CASSEPFYGYTF. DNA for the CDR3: TGTGCCAGCAGTGAACCGTTCTATGGCTACACCTTC.

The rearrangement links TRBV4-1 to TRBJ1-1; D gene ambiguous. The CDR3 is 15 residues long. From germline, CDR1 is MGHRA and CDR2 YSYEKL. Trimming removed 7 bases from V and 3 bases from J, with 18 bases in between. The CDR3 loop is CASTDSGSKDTEAFF. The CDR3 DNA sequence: TGCGCCAGCACGGATTCGGGATCCAAGGACACTGAAGCTTTCTTT.

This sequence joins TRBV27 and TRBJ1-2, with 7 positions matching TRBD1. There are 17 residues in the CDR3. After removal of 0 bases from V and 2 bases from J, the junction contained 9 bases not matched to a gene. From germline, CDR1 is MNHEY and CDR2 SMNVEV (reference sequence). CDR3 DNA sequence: TGTGCCAGCAGTTTATCGATAACCGGGACAGTGAACTATGGCTACACCTTC. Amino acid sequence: CASSLSITGTVNYGYTF.

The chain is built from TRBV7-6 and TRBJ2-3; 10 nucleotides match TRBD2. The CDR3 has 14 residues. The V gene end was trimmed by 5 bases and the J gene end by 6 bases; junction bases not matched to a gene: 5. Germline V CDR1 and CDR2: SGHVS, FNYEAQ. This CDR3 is CASSLSGGADTQYF. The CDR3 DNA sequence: TGTGCCAGCAGCCTAAGCGGGGGGGCGGATACGCAGTATTTT.

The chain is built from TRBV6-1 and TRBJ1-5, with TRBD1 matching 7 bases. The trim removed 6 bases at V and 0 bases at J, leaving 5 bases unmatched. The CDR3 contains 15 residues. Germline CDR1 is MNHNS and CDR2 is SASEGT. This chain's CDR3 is CASRTGTDSNQPQHF. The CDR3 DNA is TGTGCCAGCAGAACCGGGACAGATAGCAATCAGCCCCAGCATTTT.

The CDR3 nucleotides are TGTGCCAGCAGTGGACGGACTAGCGGGGGCCCCAGTCAACAAGAGACCCAGTACTTC. This gives the protein CASSGRTSGGPSQQETQYF. The V call is TRBV2, the J call TRBJ2-5; 13 nucleotides align to TRBD2. Trimming cost V 4 bases and J 2 bases; bases outside gene matches: 13. This CDR3 is built from 19 residues. CDR1 and CDR2 from the germline V gene are SNHLY and FYNNEI. Full variable domain (outside the CDR3, taken from reference TRBV2 and TRBJ2-5): EPEVTQTPSHQVTQMGQEVILRCVPISNHLYFYWYRQILGQKVEFLVSFYNNEISEKSEIFDDQFSVERPDGSNFTLKIRSTKLEDSAMYFCASSGRTSGGPSQQETQYFGPGTRLLVL.

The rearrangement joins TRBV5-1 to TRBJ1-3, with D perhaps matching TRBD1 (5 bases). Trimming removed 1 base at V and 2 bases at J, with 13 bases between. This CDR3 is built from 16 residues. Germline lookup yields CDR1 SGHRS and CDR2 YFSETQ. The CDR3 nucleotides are TGCGCCAGCAGCTTGTTCGTAACAGGTGCTGGAAACACCATATATTTT. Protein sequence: CASSLFVTGAGNTIYF.